The 18 T cell receptor beta chains below were found in one sample sequenced in a study of blood T cells in healthy people across ages (dated by TCRdb to the mid-2010s). Library preparation was by 5' RACE. TCRdb shows the sequencer as Illumina HiSeq 2500. A second PCR of 7 to 11 cycles was performed with a sample-barcoded 5' primer and a J-beta primer mix. The raw public reads went through TCRdb reprocessing: fastp at Q25, MiXCR clone calling, in-frame beta chains kept. CDR3 protein duplicates are merged, each entry listing the most common genes and DNA. The sample yields roughly 1,000,000 distinct CDR3 sequences; roughly 24% were counted once. Together, the top ten hold approximately 0.79% of the sample. Another study also made use of these data, one on T cells of mothers and their children.

The sample consisted of blood. All receptors come from a girl between 2 and 10 years old in good health.

This clonotype has a count of ten or more. V and J are TRBV14 and TRBJ2-5; no clear D gene. This CDR3 is built from 11 residues. The V gene lost 3 bases and the J gene lost 5 bases, with 4 bases spanning the gap. The germline V gene has CDR1 SGHDN and CDR2 FVKESK. The CDR3 reads CASSHLETQYF. DNA of the CDR3: TGTGCCAGCAGCCATCTGGAGACCCAGTACTTC.

The chain is built from TRBV4-3 and TRBJ2-7; the match to TRBD1 covers 7 bases. With V trimmed by 3 bases and J by 3 bases, 5 bases remained unmatched. The germline gives CDR1 LGHNA, CDR2 YSLEER. The CDR3 extends over 14 amino acids. The CDR3 loop reads CASSQNRGNYEQYF. Here the CDR3 DNA reads TGCGCCAGCAGCCAGAACAGGGGTAACTACGAGCAGTACTTC.

The chain couples TRBV27 to TRBJ1-1; D is unclear. V lost 2 bases, J lost 6 bases, and 10 bases lay in between. Germline CDR1 and CDR2: MNHEY and SMNVEV (reference sequence). This CDR3 contains 13 residues. The CDR3 region has the DNA TGTGCCAGCAGTTTAAAGTCTGACGCTGAAGCTTTCTTT. Encoded protein: CASSLKSDAEAFF.

The CDR3 nucleotides are TGCAGTGCTAGAGATGCGGGACAGGGAAGGGCTGAAGCTTTCTTT. Translated: CSARDAGQGRAEAFF. V gene TRBV20-1 combines with J gene TRBJ1-1; 9 bases are shared with TRBD1. Germline trimming cut 0 bases from V and 6 bases from J; bases unmatched to any gene: 8. Per the germline V gene, CDR1 is DFQATT and CDR2 is SNEGSKA (reference sequence). CDR3 length equals 15 residues.

The rearrangement joins TRBV5-4 to TRBJ2-3; D may match TRBD1 or TRBD2 (5 bases each). Germline V gene lookup returns CDR1 SGHNT and CDR2 YYREEE (reference sequence). With 4 bases removed from V and 4 bases from J, the gap between germline ends came to 13 bases. The length of the CDR3 is 14 residues. The CDR3 spells CASSRDLVSDTQYF. The CDR3 bases are TGTGCCAGCAGCCGGGACCTCGTCTCAGATACGCAGTATTTT.

V gene TRBV7-9 combines with J gene TRBJ1-1; TRBD1 matches at 9 bases. The length of the CDR3 is 15 residues. V was clipped by 5 bases and J by 5 bases; unmatched bases: 9. Germline V gene data show CDR1 as SEHNR and CDR2 as FQNEAQ (reference sequence). The CDR3 loop reads CASSTATGGWTEAFF. CDR3 in DNA: TGTGCCAGCAGCACAGCCACAGGGGGCTGGACTGAAGCTTTCTTT.

The chain recombines TRBV12-3 or TRBV12-4 with TRBJ1-2; D gene ambiguous. The V gene lost 2 bases and the J gene lost 3 bases, with 10 bases spanning the gap. The length of the CDR3 is 14 residues. The DNA for the CDR3 is TGTGCCAGCAGTTTAAGGCGCCTCCACTATGGCTACACCTTC. As protein: CASSLRRLHYGYTF.

V usage is TRBV29-1 and J usage is TRBJ1-1, with D possibly being TRBD1 (6 bases). V dropped 6 bases and J dropped 0 bases, with 14 bases sitting between them. Germline V CDR1 and CDR2: SQVTM, ANQGSEA. The CDR3 length is 14 residues. In DNA, the CDR3 is TGCAGCGTCATAGAGGGGGGTTTGAACACTGAAGCTTTCTTT. This codes for CSVIEGGLNTEAFF.

In its sample, this clonotype was seen a few times. V usage is TRBV4-3 and J usage is TRBJ1-4; no firm D call. The germline V and J ends were trimmed by 9 bases and 6 bases, with 11 bases remaining between them. This CDR3 spans 12 amino acids. The germline CDR1 and CDR2 sequences are LGHNA and YSLEER. The CDR3 DNA reads as TGCGCCAGACGACATTGGGATGAAAAACTGTTTTTT. Translating it yields CARRHWDEKLFF.

Regarding this clonotype: The CDR3 does not close with the conserved phenylalanine or tryptophan, likely indicating a read error. The DNA is omitted, as the CDR3 cannot be located on it reliably, and the CDR3 follows TCRdb's listing. The chain links TRBV29-1 to TRBJ2-5; the table calls TRBD1, which could not be checked here. The germline gives CDR1 SQVTM, CDR2 ANQGSEA. Inclusive of both ends, the CDR3 amounts to 11 amino acids. The CDR3 loop is CSVETGQGSFL.

This clonotype was detected a few times. This chain links TRBV5-5 with TRBJ2-7; D may correspond to TRBD1 or TRBD2 (5 bases each). V was pared by 4 bases and J by 3 bases, with 17 bases between. This CDR3 region has 15 residues. Per the germline V gene, CDR1 is SGHKS and CDR2 is YYEKEE (reference sequence). The CDR3: CASSQTGGGIYEQYF. CDR3 sequence (DNA): TGTGCCAGCAGCCAAACAGGTGGGGGAATCTACGAGCAGTACTTC. The variable domain in full, with the rest retrieved from reference TRBV5-5 and TRBJ2-7, is DAGVTQSPTHLIKTRGQQVTLRCSPISGHKSVSWYQQVLGQGPQFIFQYYEKEERGRGNFPDRFSARQFPNYSSELNVNALLLGDSALYLCASSQTGGGIYEQYFGPGTRLTVT.

This clonotype has just a few counts. The gene calls are TRBV20-1 and TRBJ2-7; D is undetermined. The CDR3 is 11 residues long. V lost 4 bases and J lost 3, with 7 bases in between. CDR1 DFQATT and CDR2 SNEGSKA come from the germline V gene (reference sequence). CDR3 loop: CSAMLGYEQYF. The CDR3, as DNA: TGCAGTGCTATGTTAGGCTACGAGCAGTACTTC.

V gene TRBV9 combines with J gene TRBJ2-7; weak D call: TRBD2 (5 bases). This CDR3 is built from 13 residues. The germline V and J ends were trimmed by 0 bases and 5 bases, with 9 bases remaining between them. The germline CDR1 and CDR2 sequences are SGDLS and YYNGEE. The CDR3 protein is CASSVGNSDEQYF. The CDR3 DNA sequence: TGTGCCAGCAGCGTAGGAAATAGCGACGAGCAGTACTTC.

This clonotype has only a few counts. The chain combines TRBV7-9 with TRBJ2-5; 7 bases fit TRBD2. Germline CDR1 is SEHNR and CDR2 is FQNEAQ (reference sequence). The CDR3 extends over 16 amino acids. V dropped 1 base and J dropped 5; count of bases not matched to a gene: 10. The CDR3 protein is CASSLESPRGGETQYF. Written as DNA, the CDR3 is TGTGCCAGCAGCTTAGAGTCCCCAAGGGGAGGGGAGACCCAGTACTTC.

This clonotype came up a few times. The rearrangement links TRBV3-1 to TRBJ2-5; possibly TRBD1 or TRBD2 for D (5 bases each). The end of the DNA fits TRBJ2-1 better, so the J call may be wrong. CDR1 is LGHDT, CDR2 YNNKEL, per germline (reference sequence). The CDR3 totals 16 residues. The CDR3 region is CASSLRGSGPVNEQFF. The CDR3 DNA reads as TGTGCCAGCAGTCTGAGGGGTTCCGGTCCGGTCAATGAGCAGTTCTTC.

V is TRBV29-1 and J is TRBJ2-1; TRBD2 is a possible D gene (5 bases). The ends were cut back, 6 bases at V and 5 bases at J, with 17 bases in the middle. Germline V lookup: CDR1 SQVTM, CDR2 ANQGSEA. The CDR3 runs to 14 residues. This chain's CDR3 is CSVPGITIHNEQFF. The CDR3 bases are TGCAGCGTCCCGGGGATTACTATCCACAATGAGCAGTTCTTC.

CDR3 region: CASSRSEDFQETQYF. For the CDR3, the DNA is TGTGCCAGCAGCAGAAGCGAAGACTTCCAAGAGACCCAGTACTTC. V is TRBV7-8 and J is TRBJ2-5, with D hard to call. The CDR3 is 15 residues long. Germline CDR1 reads SGHVS; CDR2 reads FQNEAQ. V gave up 5 bases and J gave up 1 base, with 14 bases separating them.

The chain recombines TRBV2 with TRBJ2-3; D possibly matches TRBD1 or TRBD2 (5 bases each). The CDR3 length is 13 residues. Between the trimmed V and J ends, which lost 7 bases and 4 bases, there was a span of 12 bases. In germline, CDR1 is SNHLY, CDR2 FYNNEI. The CDR3 here is CASMGTRPDTQYF. CDR3 DNA sequence: TGTGCCAGCATGGGGACCAGGCCAGATACGCAGTATTTT.